This T cell receptor beta chain was observed in a study of cytotoxic CD8 clonotypes in ibrutinib-treated CLL. Study-wide results and limits: Clonality correlated strongly with circulating CD8+ T cells and exceeded age-matched healthy donors at baseline.

On this clone: Its target is unknown.

Using immunoSEQ multiplex PCR, the repertoire was profiled, and TCRdb retains in-frame clones only, with some absent. The sample consists of 80,000 to 95,000 clones, roughly 80% of them appearing once. The V end lost 0 bases, the J end lost 7 bases, and 13 bases lay between the germline ends. Germline V lookup: CDR1 SGDLS, CDR2 YYNGEE. The length of the CDR3 is 15 residues. This chain uses TRBV9 with TRBJ2-2; D is possibly TRBD2 (5 bases). Sequenced material: PBMCs, taken after 12 months of ibrutinib treatment. The receptor's source is a human donor with chronic lymphocytic leukemia. CDR3 in amino acids: CASSVAPLAGGELFF. DNA for the CDR3: TGTGCCAGCAGCGTAGCTCCCCTAGCCGGCGGGGAGCTGTTTTTT. The full variable domain, with the rest looked up from reference TRBV9 and TRBJ2-2, is DSGVTQTPKHLITATGQRVTLRCSPRSGDLSVYWYQQSLDQGLQFLIQYYNGEERAKGNILERFSAQQFPDLHSELNLSSLELGDSALYFCASSVAPLAGGELFFGEGSRLTVL.